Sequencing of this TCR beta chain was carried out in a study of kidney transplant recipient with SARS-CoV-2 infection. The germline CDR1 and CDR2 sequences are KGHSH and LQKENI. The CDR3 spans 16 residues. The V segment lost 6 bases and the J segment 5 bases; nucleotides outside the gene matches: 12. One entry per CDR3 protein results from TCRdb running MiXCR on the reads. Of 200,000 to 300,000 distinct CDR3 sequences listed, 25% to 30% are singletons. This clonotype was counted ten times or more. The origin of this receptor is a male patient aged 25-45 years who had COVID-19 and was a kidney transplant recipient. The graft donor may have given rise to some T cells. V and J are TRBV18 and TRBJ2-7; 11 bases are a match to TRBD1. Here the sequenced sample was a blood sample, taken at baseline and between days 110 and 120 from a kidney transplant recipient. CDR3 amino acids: CASSPSSGQGAHEQYF. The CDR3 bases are TGTGCCAGCTCGCCCTCTTCCGGACAGGGGGCCCACGAGCAGTACTTC.